These T cell receptor beta chains were read from a single sample in a study of cytomegalovirus exposure and HLA in healthy donors. Repertoires were generated with immunoSEQ multiplex PCR, while TCRdb's copy carries only in-frame clones and drops some. Of about 150,000 clones detected, about 88% appear once; the ten largest clones hold about 2.4%. Sequenced: PBMCs. These receptors were obtained from a man in his thirties or forties in good health and CMV-seropositive. Both conserved end residues are part of each CDR3.

J gene: TRBJ2-5
V gene: TRBV7-6
CDR3 protein: CASSPWTGMETQYF

J gene: TRBJ1-6
V gene: TRBV6-5
CDR3 protein: CASRAEGRNSPLHF

J gene: TRBJ2-1
V gene: TRBV27
CDR3 protein: CASKSGLAVYNEQFF

J gene: TRBJ2-3
V gene: TRBV5-4
CDR3 protein: CASSWGLAGSTDTQYF

J gene: TRBJ1-5
V gene: TRBV2
CDR3 protein: CASSERDSIYSNQPQHF

J gene: TRBJ1-5
V gene: TRBV4-3
CDR3 protein: CASSQDRGEGPQHF

J gene: TRBJ2-3
V gene: TRBV7-8
CDR3 protein: CASSLRLAGGPDTQYF

J gene: TRBJ1-3
V gene: TRBV4-3
CDR3 protein: CASSQSRTGTGNTIYF

J gene: TRBJ2-1
V gene: TRBV13
CDR3 protein: CASSLGASSHEQFF

J gene: TRBJ2-1
V gene: TRBV9
CDR3 protein: CASSVVGGRAYNEQFF

J gene: TRBJ1-1
V gene: TRBV25-1
CDR3 protein: CASSGTMKRGNTEAFF

J gene: TRBJ1-3
V gene: TRBV15
CDR3 protein: CATSREGSANTIYF

J gene: TRBJ1-1
V gene: TRBV4-1
CDR3 protein: CASSQLGTSRDTEAFF

J gene: TRBJ2-5
V gene: TRBV27
CDR3 protein: CASRVAGAGQETQYF